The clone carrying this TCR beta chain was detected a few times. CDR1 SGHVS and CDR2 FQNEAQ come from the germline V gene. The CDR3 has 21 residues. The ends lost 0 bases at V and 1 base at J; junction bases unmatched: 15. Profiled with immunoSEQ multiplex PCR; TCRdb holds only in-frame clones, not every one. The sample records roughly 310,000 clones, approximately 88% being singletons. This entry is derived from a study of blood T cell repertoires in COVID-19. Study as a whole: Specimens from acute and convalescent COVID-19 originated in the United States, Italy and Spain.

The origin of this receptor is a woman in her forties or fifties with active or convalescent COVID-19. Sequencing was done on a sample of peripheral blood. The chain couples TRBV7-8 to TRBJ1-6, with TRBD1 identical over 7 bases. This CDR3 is CASSLARSGGGFGSYNSPLHF. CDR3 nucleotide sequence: TGTGCCAGCAGCTTAGCGCGCTCAGGGGGTGGTTTTGGTTCCTATAATTCACCCCTCCACTTT.